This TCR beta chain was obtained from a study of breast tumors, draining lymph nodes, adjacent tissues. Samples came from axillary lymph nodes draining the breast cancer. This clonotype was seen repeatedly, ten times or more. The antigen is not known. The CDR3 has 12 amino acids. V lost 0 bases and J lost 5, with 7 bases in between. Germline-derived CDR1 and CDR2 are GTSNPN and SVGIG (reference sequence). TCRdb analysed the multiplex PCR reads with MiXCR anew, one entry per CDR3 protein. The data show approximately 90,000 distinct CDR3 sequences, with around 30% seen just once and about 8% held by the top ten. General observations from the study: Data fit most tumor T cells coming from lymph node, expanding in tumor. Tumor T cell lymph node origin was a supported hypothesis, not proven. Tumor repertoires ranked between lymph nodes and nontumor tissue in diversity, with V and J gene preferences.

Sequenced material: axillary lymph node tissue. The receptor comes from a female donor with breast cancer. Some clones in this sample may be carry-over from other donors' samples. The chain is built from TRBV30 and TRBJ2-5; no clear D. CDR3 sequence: CAWSVRIETQYF. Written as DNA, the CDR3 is TGTGCCTGGAGTGTAAGGATTGAGACCCAGTACTTC.